A single T cell receptor beta chain is shown here with its context. Its specific antigen is unknown. No clone much larger than this one lies a single base away; base qualities are absent. The V and J ends are trimmed by 0 bases and 4 bases, leaving 9 bases between them. Taken from the germline V gene, the CDR1 and CDR2 loops are ENHRY and SYGVKD. From cysteine to phenylalanine, the CDR3 is 14 amino acids long. Only the CDR3 DNA is retained, 42 bases long and in frame from the first base. Whole blood was collected in K2EDTA tubes by collaborating institutions according to the institutions' own protocols. For TCRbeta analysis, collaborators shipped samples as frozen whole blood, isolated PBMCs, or DNA extracted from either of those sample types. The data were taken from a study of blood T cell repertoires in COVID-19 (TCRdb year 2020). Regarding the study in general: Samples covering the acute and convalescent phases of COVID-19 were provided by collaborators in the United States, Italy and Spain. The prospective study material was composed of cDNA or gDNA derived from T cells, B-cell-depleted T cells, or PBMCs. Subjects who had been exposed to COVID-19, were actively infected with it, or had recovered from it provided the deeply sampled blood TCRbeta repertoires that made up the dataset. A freely available public database, intended as a resource for researchers studying the immune response to SARS-CoV-2, is where the repertoires were released. Samples were obtained from the ongoing ImmuneRACE study (first 160 participants) and from over a thousand subjects provided by 6 global collaborators. A de-identified subject ID, COVID-19 status, age in years and sex were almost always included in the sample metadata. Where available, HLA class I and class II types were taken from metadata supplied by the sample provider and were not determined by assay-based typing. Beyond this particular receptor, the publication reports: How much clinical and demographic metadata was included differed by source and by participant, and the metadata was provided uncurated.

The immunoSEQ Assay, a bias-controlled multiplex PCR, was used to amplify TCRbeta CDR3 regions from genomic DNA. As for how the authors treated the data: The number of nucleated cells in each sample was estimated by amplification of reference gene primers within the assay. Sequence reads were collapsed and filtered to measure the absolute abundance of every unique TCRbeta CDR3 rearrangement. For each sample, productive Simpson clonality was calculated as the square root of Simpson's diversity index across productive rearrangements. TCRdb obtained this table from immuneACCESS and retained in-frame rearrangements with V and J assigned. These tables miss some clones; where compared with another copy, unresolved V genes account for less than half of the shortfall, and the remainder is unexplained. V, J and clone size derive from that table, while D and trimming were established from the DNA sequence. The sample profile shows fewer than 120,000 clones; around 74% of them were found once. The ten biggest clones cover around 7.3% of the sample.

The chain is made from TRBV10-3 and TRBJ1-1; there is no confident call for the D gene. The sample comprised peripheral blood. The origin of this receptor is a woman in her sixties with acute or convalescent COVID-19. The CDR3 region: CAISESLASTEAFF. The DNA sequence is as follows: TGTGCCATCAGTGAGTCACTTGCGAGCACTGAAGCTTTCTTT.